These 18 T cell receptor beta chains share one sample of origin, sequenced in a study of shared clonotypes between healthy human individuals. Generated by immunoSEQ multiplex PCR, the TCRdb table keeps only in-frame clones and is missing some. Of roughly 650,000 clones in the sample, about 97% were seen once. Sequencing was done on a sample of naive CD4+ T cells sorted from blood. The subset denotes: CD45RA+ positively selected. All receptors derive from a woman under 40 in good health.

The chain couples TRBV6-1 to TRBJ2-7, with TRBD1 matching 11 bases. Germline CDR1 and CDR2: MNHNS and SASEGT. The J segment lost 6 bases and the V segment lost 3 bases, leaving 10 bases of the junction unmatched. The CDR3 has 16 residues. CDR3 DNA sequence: TGTGCCAGCAGTGAGCTGGGACAGGGGGTTAAGTTCGAGCAGTACTTC. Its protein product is CASSELGQGVKFEQYF.

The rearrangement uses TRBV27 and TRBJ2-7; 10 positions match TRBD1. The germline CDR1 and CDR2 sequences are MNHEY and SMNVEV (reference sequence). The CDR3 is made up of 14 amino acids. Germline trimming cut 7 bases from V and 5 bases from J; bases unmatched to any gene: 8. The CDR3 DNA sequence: TGTGCCAGCAAACGACAGGGGGCCGGGGACGAGCAGTACTTC. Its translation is CASKRQGAGDEQYF.

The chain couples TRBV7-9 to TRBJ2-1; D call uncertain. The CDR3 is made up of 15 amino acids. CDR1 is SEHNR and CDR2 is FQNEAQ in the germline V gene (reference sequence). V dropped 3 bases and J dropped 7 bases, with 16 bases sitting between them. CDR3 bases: TGTGCCAGCAGCTTCAGGAACCAGGTCGGGAATGAGCAGTTCTTC. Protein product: CASSFRNQVGNEQFF.

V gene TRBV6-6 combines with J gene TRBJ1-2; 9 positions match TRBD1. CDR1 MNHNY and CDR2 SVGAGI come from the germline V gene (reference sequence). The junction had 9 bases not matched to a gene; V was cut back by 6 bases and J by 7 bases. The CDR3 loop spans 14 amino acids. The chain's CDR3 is CASRAQGAKGGYTF. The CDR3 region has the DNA TGTGCCAGCAGGGCACAGGGGGCGAAGGGTGGCTACACCTTC.

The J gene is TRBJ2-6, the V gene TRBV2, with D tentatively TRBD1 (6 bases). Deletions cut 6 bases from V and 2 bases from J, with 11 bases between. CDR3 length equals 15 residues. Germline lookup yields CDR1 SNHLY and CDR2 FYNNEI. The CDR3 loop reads CASSPGVAGANVLTF. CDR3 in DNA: TGTGCCAGCAGCCCAGGGGTAGCTGGGGCCAACGTCCTGACTTTC.

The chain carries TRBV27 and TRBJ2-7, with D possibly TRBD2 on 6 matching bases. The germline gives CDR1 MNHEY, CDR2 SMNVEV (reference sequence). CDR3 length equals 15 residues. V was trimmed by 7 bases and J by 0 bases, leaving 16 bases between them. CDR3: CASTIKPGVSYEQYF. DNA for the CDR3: TGTGCCAGCACTATCAAACCGGGAGTCTCCTACGAGCAGTACTTC.

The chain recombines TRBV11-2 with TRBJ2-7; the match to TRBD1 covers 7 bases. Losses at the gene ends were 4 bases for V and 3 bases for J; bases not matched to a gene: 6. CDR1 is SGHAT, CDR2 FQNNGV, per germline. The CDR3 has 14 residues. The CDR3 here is CASSYRDSYYEQYF. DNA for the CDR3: TGTGCCAGCAGCTACCGGGACAGCTACTACGAGCAGTACTTC. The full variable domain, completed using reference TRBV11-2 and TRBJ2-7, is EAGVAQSPRYKIIEKRQSVAFWCNPISGHATLYWYQQILGQGPKLLIQFQNNGVVDDSQLPKDRFSAERLKGVDSTLKIQPAKLEDSAVYLCASSYRDSYYEQYFGPGTRLTVT.

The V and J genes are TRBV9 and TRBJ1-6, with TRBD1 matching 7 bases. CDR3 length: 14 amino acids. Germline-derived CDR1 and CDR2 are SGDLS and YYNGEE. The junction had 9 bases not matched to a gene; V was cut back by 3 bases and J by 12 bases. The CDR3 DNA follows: TGTGCCAGCAGCGATACAGGGGCCTGGGTACCCCTCCACTTT. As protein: CASSDTGAWVPLHF.

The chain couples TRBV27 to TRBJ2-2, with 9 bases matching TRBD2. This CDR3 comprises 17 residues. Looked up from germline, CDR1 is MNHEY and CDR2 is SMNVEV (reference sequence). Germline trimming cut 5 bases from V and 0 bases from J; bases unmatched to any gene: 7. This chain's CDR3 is CASSRPGLAPNTGELFF. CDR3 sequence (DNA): TGTGCCAGCAGTCGCCCGGGACTAGCCCCGAACACCGGGGAGCTGTTTTTT.

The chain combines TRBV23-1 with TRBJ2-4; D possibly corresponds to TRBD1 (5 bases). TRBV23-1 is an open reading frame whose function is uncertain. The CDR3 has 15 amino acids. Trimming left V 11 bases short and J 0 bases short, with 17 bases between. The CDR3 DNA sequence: TGCGCCTTCCAACTGACAGTGATAGCCAAAAACATTCAGTACTTC. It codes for CAFQLTVIAKNIQYF.

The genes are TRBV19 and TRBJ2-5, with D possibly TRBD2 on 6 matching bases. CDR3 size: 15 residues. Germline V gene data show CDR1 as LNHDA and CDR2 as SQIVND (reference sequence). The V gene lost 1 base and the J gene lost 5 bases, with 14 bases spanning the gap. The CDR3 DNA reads TGTGCCAGTAGTATAGGACCTATAGGGACTGAGACCCAGTACTTC. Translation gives CASSIGPIGTETQYF.

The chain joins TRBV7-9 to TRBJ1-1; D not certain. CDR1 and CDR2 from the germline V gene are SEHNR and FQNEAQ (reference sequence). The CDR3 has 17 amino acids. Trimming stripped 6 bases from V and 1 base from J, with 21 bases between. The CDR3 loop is CASRPGGGRERNTEAFF. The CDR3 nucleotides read TGTGCCAGCAGACCTGGAGGAGGTCGTGAAAGGAACACTGAAGCTTTCTTT.

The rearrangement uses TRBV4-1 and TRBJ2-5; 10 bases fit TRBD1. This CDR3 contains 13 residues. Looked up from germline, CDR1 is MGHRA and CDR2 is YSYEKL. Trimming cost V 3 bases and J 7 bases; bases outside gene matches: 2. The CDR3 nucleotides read TGCGCCAGCAGCCATCGACAGGGGGCGACCCAGTACTTC. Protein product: CASSHRQGATQYF.

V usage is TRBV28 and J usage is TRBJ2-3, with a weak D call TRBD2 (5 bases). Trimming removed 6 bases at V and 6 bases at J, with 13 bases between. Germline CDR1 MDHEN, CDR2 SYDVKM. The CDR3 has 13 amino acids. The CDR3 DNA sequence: TGTGCCAGCAGCTGGCAGCCGGGGGATACGCAGTATTTT. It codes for CASSWQPGDTQYF.

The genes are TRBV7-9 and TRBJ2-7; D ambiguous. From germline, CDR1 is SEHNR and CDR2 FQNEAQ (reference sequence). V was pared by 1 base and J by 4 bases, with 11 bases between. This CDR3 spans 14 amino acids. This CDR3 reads CASSLGGLPYEQYF. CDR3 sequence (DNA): TGTGCCAGCAGCTTAGGTGGATTACCATACGAGCAGTACTTC.

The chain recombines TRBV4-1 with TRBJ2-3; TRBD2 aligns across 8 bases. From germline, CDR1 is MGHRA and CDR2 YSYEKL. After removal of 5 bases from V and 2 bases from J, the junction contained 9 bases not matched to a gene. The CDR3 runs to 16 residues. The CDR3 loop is CASSSVIAGITDTQYF. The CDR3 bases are TGCGCCAGCAGCTCTGTTATAGCGGGGATCACAGATACGCAGTATTTT.

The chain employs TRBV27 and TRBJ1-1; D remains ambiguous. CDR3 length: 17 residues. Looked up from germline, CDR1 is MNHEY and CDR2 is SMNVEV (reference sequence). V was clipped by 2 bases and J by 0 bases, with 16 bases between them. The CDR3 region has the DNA TGTGCCAGCAGTTTAGGTGGGATACCACCTATGAACACTGAAGCTTTCTTT. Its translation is CASSLGGIPPMNTEAFF.

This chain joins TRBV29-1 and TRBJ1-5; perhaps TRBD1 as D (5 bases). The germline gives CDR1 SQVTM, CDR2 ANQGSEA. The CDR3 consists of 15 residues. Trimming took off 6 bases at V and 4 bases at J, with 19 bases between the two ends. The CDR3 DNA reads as TGCAGCGTCAGCGAGGGACTTTTGGGGAATCAGCCCCAGCATTTT. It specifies CSVSEGLLGNQPQHF.